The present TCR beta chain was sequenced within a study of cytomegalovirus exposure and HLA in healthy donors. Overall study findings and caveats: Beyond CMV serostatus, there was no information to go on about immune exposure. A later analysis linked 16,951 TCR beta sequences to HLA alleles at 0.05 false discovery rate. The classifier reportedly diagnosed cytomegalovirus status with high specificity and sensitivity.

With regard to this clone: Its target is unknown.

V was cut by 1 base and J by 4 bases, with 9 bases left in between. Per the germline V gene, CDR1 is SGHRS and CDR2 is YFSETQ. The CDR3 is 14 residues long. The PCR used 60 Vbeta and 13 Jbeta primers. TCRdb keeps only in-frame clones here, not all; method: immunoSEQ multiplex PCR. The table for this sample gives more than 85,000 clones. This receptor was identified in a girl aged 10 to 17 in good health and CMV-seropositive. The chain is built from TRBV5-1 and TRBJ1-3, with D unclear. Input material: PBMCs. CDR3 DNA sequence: TGCGCCAGCAGCTTGTCCCCCCAGGGAAACACCATATATTTT. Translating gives CASSLSPQGNTIYF.